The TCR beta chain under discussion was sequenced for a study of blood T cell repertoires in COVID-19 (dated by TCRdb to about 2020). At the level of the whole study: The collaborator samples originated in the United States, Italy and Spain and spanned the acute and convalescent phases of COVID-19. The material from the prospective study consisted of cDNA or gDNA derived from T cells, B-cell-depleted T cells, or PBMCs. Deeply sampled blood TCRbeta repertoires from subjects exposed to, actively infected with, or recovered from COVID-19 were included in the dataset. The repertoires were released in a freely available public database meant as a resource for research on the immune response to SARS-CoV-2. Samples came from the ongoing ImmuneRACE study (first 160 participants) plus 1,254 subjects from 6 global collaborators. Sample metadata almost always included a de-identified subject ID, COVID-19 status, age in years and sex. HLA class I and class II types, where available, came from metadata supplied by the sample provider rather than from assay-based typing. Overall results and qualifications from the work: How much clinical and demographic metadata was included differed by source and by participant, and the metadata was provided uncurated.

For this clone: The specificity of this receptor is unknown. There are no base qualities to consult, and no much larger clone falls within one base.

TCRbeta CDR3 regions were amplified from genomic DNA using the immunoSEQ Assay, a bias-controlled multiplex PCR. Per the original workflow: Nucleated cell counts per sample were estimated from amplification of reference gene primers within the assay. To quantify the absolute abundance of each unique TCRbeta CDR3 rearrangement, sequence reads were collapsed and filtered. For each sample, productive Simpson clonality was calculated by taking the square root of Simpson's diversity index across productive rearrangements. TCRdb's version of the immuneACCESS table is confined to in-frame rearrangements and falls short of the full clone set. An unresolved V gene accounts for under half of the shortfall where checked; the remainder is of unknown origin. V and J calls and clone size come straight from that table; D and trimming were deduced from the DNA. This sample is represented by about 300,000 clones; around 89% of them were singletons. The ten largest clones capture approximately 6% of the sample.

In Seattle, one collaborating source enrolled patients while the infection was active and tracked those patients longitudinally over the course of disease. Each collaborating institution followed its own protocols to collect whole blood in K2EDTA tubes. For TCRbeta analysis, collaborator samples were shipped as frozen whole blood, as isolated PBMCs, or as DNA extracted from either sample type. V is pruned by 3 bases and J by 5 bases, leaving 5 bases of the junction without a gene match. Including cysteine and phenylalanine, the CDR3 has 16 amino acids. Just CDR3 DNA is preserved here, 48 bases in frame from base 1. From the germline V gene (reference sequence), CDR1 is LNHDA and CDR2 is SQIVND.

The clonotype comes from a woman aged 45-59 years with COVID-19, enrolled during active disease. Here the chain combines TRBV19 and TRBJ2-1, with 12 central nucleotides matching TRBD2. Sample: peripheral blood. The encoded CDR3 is CASSIGASGRDNEQFF. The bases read TGTGCCAGTAGTATTGGGGCTAGCGGGAGGGACAATGAGCAGTTCTTC.